The entry that follows covers one T cell receptor beta chain sequence. CDR1 is SGHTA, CDR2 FQGNSA, per germline. This CDR3 is built from 15 residues. Deletions cut 6 bases from V and 6 bases from J, with 21 bases between. This specimen comes from a study of blood T cell repertoires in COVID-19. At the level of the study: Acute-phase and convalescent COVID-19 samples originated in the United States, Italy and Spain.

Original methodology: Amplifying reference gene primers gave estimates of nucleated cell counts. TCRdb's table, derived via immunoSEQ multiplex PCR, lists solely in-frame clones and lacks some. V, J and clone size were drawn from that table, and D and trimming were deduced from the DNA. Here the sample spans approximately 180,000 clones, around 87% being singletons. Input material: peripheral blood. This receptor was taken from a man aged 35 to 55 with active or convalescent COVID-19. The chain carries TRBV7-2 and TRBJ2-7; D perhaps matches TRBD2 (6 bases). CDR3 sequence (DNA): TGTGCCAGCAGTTTCCGGGCCCCCGCGGGGCGCGAGCAGTACTTC. Its translation: CASSFRAPAGREQYF.